These T cell receptor beta chains were read from a single sample in a study of OX40 agonist ivuxolimab in advanced cancers. Sequencing was performed with immunoSEQ multiplex PCR; in TCRdb, only in-frame clones are kept and a portion is missing. The data contain some 40,000 clones, less than 95% of them singletons. Sequenced material: CD4+ or CD8+ T cells sorted from blood, taken in a trial of the OX40 agonist ivuxolimab. Receptors originate from an adult with an advanced solid tumor such as melanoma, head and neck, liver or kidney cancer. Both conserved end residues are part of each CDR3. The D gene is left open where the match is weak. Only some rows state a clone size, as once, few, many or a class for expanded clones.

j_gene	v_gene	d_gene	abundance	CDR3aa	CDR3nt
TRBJ2-7	TRBV6-5	-	-	CASSKRVDYEQYF	TGTGCCAGCAGTAAGCGGGTGGACTACGAGCAGTACTTC
TRBJ2-4	TRBV4-1	TRBD2	few	CASSQEGLAENIQYF	TGCGCCAGCAGCCAAGAGGGTCTAGCGGAAAACATTCAGTACTTC
TRBJ1-3	TRBV7-9	-	-	CASSFWGNTIYF	TGTGCCAGCAGCTTTTGGGGAAACACCATATATTTT
TRBJ2-3	TRBV13	-	-	CASSSSTDTQYF	TGTGCCAGCAGCTCCAGCACAGATACGCAGTATTTT
TRBJ1-2	TRBV10-3	TRBD1	-	CAISGGDSLDYGYTF	TGTGCCATCAGTGGGGGGGACAGCCTAGACTATGGCTACACCTTC
TRBJ2-1	TRBV5-6	TRBD2	-	CASILGTNYNEQFF	TGTGCCAGCATCTTGGGGACTAACTACAATGAGCAGTTCTTC
TRBJ2-6	TRBV5-6	-	-	CASSLVVTGANVLTF	TGTGCCAGCAGCTTGGTAGTTACTGGGGCCAACGTCCTGACTTTC
TRBJ1-4	TRBV28	-	once	CASSYATNEKLFF	TGTGCCAGCAGTTATGCAACTAATGAAAAACTGTTTTTT
TRBJ2-7	TRBV27	TRBD2	-	CASSPIAGVFFEQYF	TGTGCCAGCAGCCCGATAGCGGGAGTCTTTTTCGAGCAGTACTTC
TRBJ2-2	TRBV4-2	-	-	CASSLWTEGAGELFF	TGTGCCAGCAGCCTCTGGACAGAGGGCGCCGGGGAGCTGTTTTTT
TRBJ2-3	TRBV27	TRBD2	-	CASSLSIRGGTQYF	TGTGCCAGCAGTTTATCGATTCGGGGGGGTACGCAGTATTTT
TRBJ2-7	TRBV27	-	medium-sized	CASSLSPTGSGEQYF	TGTGCCAGCAGTTTATCGCCGACAGGCTCTGGCGAGCAGTACTTC
TRBJ2-7	TRBV19	TRBD1	-	CASSIGTGLSYEQYF	TGTGCCAGTAGTATCGGGACAGGGCTCTCCTACGAGCAGTACTTC
TRBJ2-3	TRBV30	-	-	CAWSVLGTDTQYF	TGTGCCTGGAGTGTACTGGGCACAGATACGCAGTATTTT
TRBJ2-5	TRBV6-6	-	-	CASTQGENGETQYF	TGTGCCAGCACTCAAGGGGAAAATGGGGAGACCCAGTACTTC
TRBJ2-5	TRBV4-1	-	-	CASSQPPIGLQETQYF	TGCGCCAGCAGCCAGCCCCCAATCGGACTACAAGAGACCCAGTACTTC
TRBJ2-7	TRBV27	TRBD1	once	CASSLSPGRGPYEQYF	TGTGCCAGCAGTTTATCCCCGGGCAGGGGGCCATACGAGCAGTACTTC
TRBJ1-1	TRBV19	-	-	CASNPGRDTEAFF	TGTGCCAGTAACCCAGGGCGGGACACTGAAGCTTTCTTT
TRBJ2-2	TRBV5-1	TRBD2	-	CASSLAGGPGELFF	TGCGCCAGCAGCTTAGCGGGAGGGCCCGGGGAGCTGTTTTTT
TRBJ2-1	TRBV7-9	-	-	CASSLLLAASQGDEQFF	TGTGCCAGCAGCTTGCTACTAGCGGCCTCTCAGGGGGATGAGCAGTTCTTC
TRBJ2-5	TRBV28	TRBD1	-	CASSTYRGQQETQYF	TGTGCCAGCAGTACCTACCGGGGACAGCAAGAGACCCAGTACTTC
TRBJ2-5	TRBV29-1	-	-	CSVESRDLPETQYF	TGCAGCGTTGAATCCCGGGACCTACCAGAGACCCAGTACTTC
TRBJ1-4	TRBV6-1	-	-	CASSDSPLDRYNEKLFF	TGTGCCAGCAGTGATTCTCCCCTGGACAGATATAATGAAAAACTGTTTTTT
TRBJ2-2	TRBV18	TRBD2	-	CASSADVILGLAENTGELFF	TGTGCCAGCTCCGCCGATGTTATATTAGGACTAGCAGAGAACACCGGGGAGCTGTTTTTT
TRBJ2-1	TRBV19	-	-	CASSWVAGGYNEQFF	TGTGCCAGTAGTTGGGTGGCCGGGGGCTACAATGAGCAGTTCTTC
TRBJ2-5	TRBV7-2	-	-	CASSLGPDLYF	TGTGCCAGCAGCTTAGGGCCGGACTTATACTTC
TRBJ2-1	TRBV7-9	-	-	CASSRDLYNEQFF	TGTGCCAGCAGCCGGGACTTATACAATGAGCAGTTCTTC
TRBJ1-2	TRBV6-4	TRBD1	-	CASSPGTGYYGYTF	TGTGCCAGCAGTCCCGGGACAGGGTACTATGGCTACACCTTC
TRBJ2-5	TRBV5-4	TRBD2	-	CASSLGGLAGETQYF	TGTGCCAGCAGCTTGGGGGGACTAGCAGGAGAGACCCAGTACTTC
TRBJ2-7	TRBV5-5	-	-	CASSLASGGTREQYF	TGTGCCAGCAGCTTGGCCTCGGGGGGCACGAGAGAGCAGTACTTC
TRBJ2-7	TRBV5-8	TRBD2	once	CASSGALAGPWQYF	TGTGCCAGCAGCGGGGCCCTAGCGGGACCGTGGCAGTACTTC
TRBJ1-1	TRBV9	TRBD1	-	CASSAGQANTEAFF	TGTGCCAGCAGCGCAGGACAGGCGAACACTGAAGCTTTCTTT
TRBJ1-5	TRBV9	-	-	CASSVGEGRLQPQHF	TGTGCCAGCAGCGTAGGGGAGGGCAGGCTTCAGCCCCAGCATTTT
TRBJ2-1	TRBV11-2	TRBD2	-	CASSLTRLAGGGEQFF	TGTGCCAGCAGCTTGACTCGCCTAGCGGGAGGTGGTGAGCAGTTCTTC
TRBJ2-1	TRBV27	TRBD2	-	CASSPGTSGLRLSYNEQFF	TGTGCCAGCAGTCCTGGGACTAGCGGGCTTCGACTCTCCTACAATGAGCAGTTCTTC
TRBJ2-3	TRBV28	-	-	CASRPLTVADTQYF	TGTGCCAGCAGGCCCCTCACCGTGGCGGATACGCAGTATTTT
TRBJ2-4	TRBV27	TRBD1	-	CASSINRGRGNIQYF	TGTGCCAGCAGTATAAACAGGGGAAGGGGAAACATTCAGTACTTC
TRBJ2-7	TRBV5-1	-	once	CASRSSGAGSYEQYF	TGCGCCAGCAGAAGTAGTGGGGCGGGGTCGTACGAGCAGTACTTC
TRBJ2-7	TRBV7-9	-	-	CASSLARTVFSYEQYF	TGTGCCAGCAGCTTAGCTCGGACAGTTTTCTCCTACGAGCAGTACTTC
TRBJ2-1	TRBV7-9	-	once	CASSTLGLGNEQFF	TGTGCCAGCAGCACCTTAGGTTTGGGCAATGAGCAGTTCTTC
TRBJ2-7	TRBV6-5	-	-	CASSYSTGASYEQYF	TGTGCCAGCAGTTACTCGACAGGCGCCTCCTACGAGCAGTACTTC
TRBJ2-1	TRBV30	-	-	CATPRTDGGANEQFF	TGTGCCACCCCAAGGACCGATGGGGGTGCGAATGAGCAGTTCTTC
TRBJ2-1	TRBV28	TRBD2	-	CASSYGSGSLSYNEQFF	TGTGCCAGCAGTTACGGAAGCGGGAGTTTATCCTACAATGAGCAGTTCTTC
TRBJ2-1	TRBV27	-	-	CASSKFNEQFF	TGTGCCAGCAGTAAATTCAATGAGCAGTTCTTC
TRBJ2-6	TRBV19	TRBD2	-	CASGGLAGASSGANVLTF	TGTGCCAGTGGGGGACTAGCGGGAGCAAGCTCTGGGGCCAACGTCCTGACTTTC
TRBJ1-1	TRBV19	-	-	CASNAEGGLTEAFF	TGTGCCAGCAACGCGGAGGGGGGCTTGACTGAAGCTTTCTTT
TRBJ2-7	TRBV6-1	-	once	CASSEAEEQYEQYF	TGTGCCAGCAGTGAAGCAGAGGAACAGTACGAGCAGTACTTC
TRBJ2-6	TRBV7-9	-	-	CASRDLSGANVLTF	TGTGCCAGCAGGGACCTGTCCGGGGCCAACGTCCTGACTTTC
TRBJ2-7	TRBV7-7	-	-	CASSFPAGGARSEQYF	TGTGCTAGCAGCTTCCCAGCGGGCGGGGCCCGATCCGAGCAGTACTTC
TRBJ2-7	TRBV29-1	-	once	CSVVLGGTYVQYF	TGCAGCGTTGTACTTGGGGGCACTTACGTGCAGTACTTC
TRBJ1-6	TRBV6-1	-	-	CASTLGRDNSPLHF	TGTGCCAGCACCCTCGGGAGGGATAATTCACCCCTCCACTTT
TRBJ2-1	TRBV19	TRBD1	-	CASGQGYNEQFF	TGTGCTTCTGGACAGGGCTACAATGAGCAGTTCTTC
TRBJ1-3	TRBV28	TRBD1	once	CASSFSRTGTGNTIYF	TGTGCCAGCAGTTTCTCTAGGACAGGGACTGGAAACACCATATATTTT
TRBJ2-7	TRBV29-1	-	-	CSVEMGYEQYF	TGCAGCGTTGAGATGGGGTACGAGCAGTACTTC
TRBJ2-1	TRBV6-5	-	once	CASNQGGNPYNEQFF	TGTGCCAGCAACCAGGGGGGTAATCCCTACAATGAGCAGTTCTTC
TRBJ1-5	TRBV27	-	-	CASSLIGDSNQPQHF	TGTGCCAGCAGTTTGATAGGGGATAGCAATCAGCCCCAGCATTTT
TRBJ2-3	TRBV27	-	-	CASSLSLAGTDTQYF	TGTGCCAGCAGTTTATCCTTAGCGGGCACAGATACGCAGTATTTT
TRBJ2-1	TRBV5-1	TRBD2	-	CASSLDLAGENYNEQFF	TGCGCCAGCAGCTTGGATCTAGCGGGAGAAAACTACAATGAGCAGTTCTTC
TRBJ2-7	TRBV27	TRBD2	-	CASSVSGSSYEQYF	TGTGCCAGCAGTGTTAGCGGGAGCTCCTACGAGCAGTACTTC